The T cell receptor beta chain described here comes from a study of CD8 T cells in ankylosing spondylitis. This clonotype has more than one count but fewer than ten. Its cognate antigen is unknown. TCRdb re-analysed the 5' RACE reads in MiXCR, keeping a single row per CDR3 protein. The data contain 700,000 to 1,000,000 distinct CDR3 sequences, about an eighth of them seen just once; the ten biggest clones take up around 0.51%. Study outcomes and limitations: Seven or eight highly homologous variants formed a TCR beta motif that appeared characteristic of ankylosing spondylitis blood.

Germline V lookup: CDR1 SGHRS, CDR2 YFSETQ. V shed 3 bases and J shed 4 bases, with 12 bases lying between them. The CDR3 length is 14 residues. The sample consisted of blood, either unsorted or a sorted T cell fraction (not recorded which). V usage is TRBV5-1 and J usage is TRBJ2-3, with D possibly called TRBD1 or TRBD2 (5 bases each). This receptor was taken from a male donor with ankylosing spondylitis. The chain's CDR3 is CASSSGPRADTQYF. The CDR3 region has the DNA TGCGCCAGCAGCTCGGGACCCCGGGCAGATACGCAGTATTTT.